Following are 24 T cell receptor beta chains from one sample sequenced in a study of human T cells and chemical hapten exposure. The sample's time point: patch test 3, about 24 weeks after DPC sensitization. Described treatment: therapeutic diphenylcyclopropenone sensitization with weekly scalp DPC. TCRdb reprocessed the RACE reads with MiXCR, giving one entry per CDR3 protein. The data hold about 190,000 distinct CDR3 sequences, with approximately 24% observed a single time. The sequencing here drew on whole blood, taken in connection with sensitization to the hapten diphenylcyclopropenone (DPC). These receptors came from a woman aged 40 to 49 with alopecia areata. Some clones in this sample may be carry-over from other donors' samples.

V is TRBV4-2 and J is TRBJ2-7; TRBD2 matches at 7 bases. Germline V gene sequence: CDR1 LGHNA, CDR2 YNFKEQ. This CDR3 is 15 amino acids long. V lost 0 bases, J lost 0 bases, and 2 bases stayed unmatched. CDR3 amino acids: CASSQDRGSSYEQYF. The CDR3 DNA sequence: TGTGCCAGCAGCCAAGATCGCGGGAGCTCCTACGAGCAGTACTTC.

This clonotype was picked up a small number of times. V and J are TRBV11-2 and TRBJ2-2; 11 bases are a match to TRBD2. The CDR3 sequence is 16 residues long. The V gene's germline CDR1 is SGHAT and CDR2 FQNNGV. With 3 bases clipped from V and 3 bases from J, the junction kept 3 bases outside the gene matches. CDR3: CASSFRLAGHTGELFF. DNA of the CDR3: TGTGCCAGCAGCTTCCGACTAGCGGGGCACACCGGGGAGCTGTTTTTT.

The chain combines TRBV7-9 with TRBJ2-7, with no clear D. Trimming removed 1 base from V and 2 bases from J, with 9 bases in between. The germline gives CDR1 SEHNR, CDR2 FQNEAQ (reference sequence). The CDR3 is made up of 14 amino acids. CDR3 loop: CASSLEGGAYEQYF. The DNA of the CDR3 is TGTGCCAGCAGCTTAGAAGGTGGGGCCTACGAGCAGTACTTC.

This clonotype was recorded at least ten times. The rearrangement joins TRBV6-6 to TRBJ1-5; unclear D gene. The germline V gene encodes CDR1 MNHNY and CDR2 SVGAGI (reference sequence). Trimming shortened V by 2 bases and J by 0 bases, and 8 bases separated the two germline ends. The CDR3 spans 15 residues. CDR3: CASSYLDGSNQPQHF. In DNA, the CDR3 is TGTGCCAGCAGTTACCTCGACGGTAGCAATCAGCCCCAGCATTTT.

At least ten counts were recorded for this clonotype. The chain joins TRBV7-2 to TRBJ1-4; D not resolved. The V gene lost 1 base and the J gene lost 8 bases, with 11 bases spanning the gap. From germline, CDR1 is SGHTA and CDR2 FQGNSA. This CDR3 contains 14 residues. The CDR3 here is CASSLVFEGEKLFF. For the CDR3, the DNA is TGTGCCAGCAGCTTAGTTTTTGAAGGGGAAAAACTGTTTTTT.

The rearrangement uses TRBV11-2 and TRBJ2-3, with D possibly being TRBD2 (5 bases). The germline V gene encodes CDR1 SGHAT and CDR2 FQNNGV. Trimming took 1 base from V and 6 from J, leaving 17 bases between them. CDR3 length: 16 amino acids. The CDR3 DNA reads as TGTGCCAGCAGCTTAGCGGCTAGAGGGCTGAGGGATACGCAGTATTTT. This translates into CASSLAARGLRDTQYF.

This chain uses TRBV20-1 with TRBJ2-1; no clear D gene. Germline values: CDR1 DFQATT, CDR2 SNEGSKA (reference sequence). V lost 0 bases and J 0 bases, leaving 12 bases between the germline ends. The CDR3 spans 16 residues. The CDR3 DNA reads TGCAGTGCTAGAGATCTTGGCGGAAGCTCCTACAATGAGCAGTTCTTC. Protein sequence: CSARDLGGSSYNEQFF.

V is TRBV20-1 and J is TRBJ2-1; 10 nucleotides align to TRBD2. The CDR3 sequence is 13 residues long. J gave up 8 bases and V 6 bases, and 7 bases lay outside the gene matches. Germline values: CDR1 DFQATT, CDR2 SNEGSKA (reference sequence). The CDR3 coding sequence is TGCAGTGCCCCGTCGGGACTAGCGCATGAGCAGTTCTTC. Translating it yields CSAPSGLAHEQFF.

This chain links TRBV7-2 with TRBJ2-1; the D gene is possibly TRBD2 (6 bases). The germline gives CDR1 SGHTA, CDR2 FQGNSA. V was cut by 5 bases and J by 9 bases, with 23 bases left in between. The CDR3 spans 16 residues. The CDR3 DNA is TGTGCCAGCAGCCCCTCCCAGGCCGGGAGTCGGGGTGAGCAGTTCTTC. It codes for CASSPSQAGSRGEQFF.

The gene calls are TRBV18 and TRBJ2-5; D is unclear. Per the germline V gene, CDR1 is KGHSH and CDR2 is LQKENI. V lost 0 bases, J lost 1 base, and 6 bases lay in between. CDR3 length equals 14 residues. The CDR3 bases are TGTGCCAGCTCACCACCACCAATCCAAGAGACCCAGTACTTC. Translated, it gives CASSPPPIQETQYF.

This clonotype was detected a few times. V gene TRBV6-5 combines with J gene TRBJ1-4; D is uncertain. This CDR3 has 13 residues. The germline V and J ends were trimmed by 0 bases and 5 bases, with 4 bases remaining between them. Germline lookup yields CDR1 MNHEY and CDR2 SVGAGI. CDR3: CASSYSLNEKLFF. DNA of the CDR3: TGTGCCAGCAGTTACTCACTAAATGAAAAACTGTTTTTT.

The CDR3 region has the DNA TGCAGTGCCCCGACCGGGACTAGCGGCAATGAGCAGTTCTTC. Protein product: CSAPTGTSGNEQFF. The V gene is TRBV20-1, the J gene TRBJ2-1, with TRBD2 matching 11 bases. This CDR3 spans 14 amino acids. The V gene's germline CDR1 is DFQATT and CDR2 SNEGSKA (reference sequence). V shed 6 bases, J shed 6 bases, and the junction held 7 bases outside the gene matches.

This chain joins TRBV10-3 and TRBJ2-1, with TRBD2 identical over 8 bases. This CDR3 region has 14 residues. CDR1 ENHRY and CDR2 SYGVKD come from the germline V gene. Losses at the gene ends were 9 bases for V and 6 bases for J; bases not matched to a gene: 10. CDR3 loop: CAIHSGTRRNEQFF. The DNA for the CDR3 is TGTGCCATACACTCCGGGACTAGACGCAATGAGCAGTTCTTC.

Only a few counts were recorded for this clonotype. The chain carries TRBV28 and TRBJ2-7; tentatively, D is TRBD1 (6 bases). The CDR3 consists of 13 residues. V lost 2 bases and J 3 bases, leaving 8 bases between the germline ends. Germline lookup yields CDR1 MDHEN and CDR2 SYDVKM. The DNA for the CDR3 is TGTGCCAGCAGTTTAACAGGGAACTACGAGCAGTACTTC. It is translated as CASSLTGNYEQYF.

V gene TRBV28 combines with J gene TRBJ2-7; D remains ambiguous. Per germline, CDR1 MDHEN and CDR2 SYDVKM. Trimming took off 6 bases at V and 4 bases at J, with 19 bases between the two ends. This CDR3 spans 15 amino acids. The CDR3: CASSYPRTDGYEQYF. The DNA of the CDR3 is TGTGCCAGCAGCTACCCCCGGACCGACGGATACGAGCAGTACTTC.

This clonotype was found many times. The chain carries TRBV28 and TRBJ1-2; TRBD1 matches 7 bases. The germline gives CDR1 MDHEN, CDR2 SYDVKM. J gave up 2 bases and V 8 bases, and 2 bases lay outside the gene matches. This CDR3 is 12 amino acids long. This chain's CDR3 is CASGTVNYGYTF. Here the CDR3 DNA reads TGTGCCAGCGGGACAGTAAACTATGGCTACACCTTC.

This rearrangement joins TRBV7-2 to TRBJ2-6, with 10 bases aligning to TRBD1. V shed 5 bases and J 2 bases; nucleotides not matched to a gene: 6. This CDR3 is 17 amino acids long. Germline CDR1 reads SGHTA; CDR2 reads FQGNSA. The CDR3 sequence: CASSPRDRGTGANVLTF. The CDR3 bases are TGTGCCAGCAGCCCGCGGGACAGGGGAACTGGGGCCAACGTCCTGACTTTC.

The chain recombines TRBV10-3 with TRBJ2-3; 9 bases match TRBD2. This CDR3 contains 13 residues. Germline lookup yields CDR1 ENHRY and CDR2 SYGVKD. Here the CDR3 reads CTAAGGATDTQYF. The CDR3 nucleotides are TGTACAGCGGCGGGAGGGGCCACAGATACGCAGTATTTT.

The chain joins TRBV6-2 or TRBV6-3 to TRBJ1-2; D gene unclear. This CDR3 has 13 amino acids. Trimming cost V 2 bases and J 5 bases, with 9 bases left between them. The V gene's germline CDR1 is MNHEY and CDR2 SVGEGT. The CDR3 DNA is TGTGCCAGCAGTTACAAGTACCAGTATGGCTACACCTTC. Translation: CASSYKYQYGYTF.

The rearrangement joins TRBV7-9 to TRBJ1-2; D call uncertain. The CDR3 spans 15 residues. Germline V gives CDR1 SEHNR, CDR2 FQNEAQ (reference sequence). V lost 4 bases, J lost 0 bases, and 12 bases lay in between. The CDR3 sequence: CASSSYDGANYGYTF. For the CDR3, the DNA is TGTGCCAGCAGCTCATACGACGGAGCTAACTATGGCTACACCTTC.

The chain combines TRBV12-3 or TRBV12-4 with TRBJ2-1; 10 bases are a match to TRBD2. The length of the CDR3 is 13 residues. J was trimmed by 9 bases and V by 3 bases; bases with no gene match: 2. In nucleotides, the CDR3 is TGTGCCAGCAGTTTTCAGCGGGAGGGTGAGCAGTTCTTC. This sequence encodes CASSFQREGEQFF.

This chain links TRBV9 with TRBJ1-1, with D possibly being TRBD1 (5 bases). Germline CDR1 is SGDLS and CDR2 is YYNGEE. This CDR3 comprises 16 residues. Between the trimmed V and J ends, which lost 4 bases and 4 bases, there was a span of 20 bases. CDR3 protein: CASSPPWDAGGTEAFF. CDR3 coding DNA: TGTGCCAGCAGCCCACCCTGGGACGCCGGAGGCACTGAAGCTTTCTTT.

The J gene is TRBJ2-2, the V gene TRBV5-4, with 8 bases aligning to TRBD1. The germline V gene encodes CDR1 SGHNT and CDR2 YYREEE (reference sequence). The CDR3 length is 15 residues. V lost 0 bases, J lost 4 bases, and 2 bases stayed unmatched. CDR3 bases: TGTGCCAGCAGCTTGGGACAGGGGCTCACCGGGGAGCTGTTTTTT. Its translation is CASSLGQGLTGELFF.

This chain links TRBV20-1 with TRBJ1-4; D is unresolved. The germline V gene has CDR1 DFQATT and CDR2 SNEGSKA (reference sequence). V was cut by 4 bases and J by 4 bases, with 4 bases left in between. The CDR3 length is 11 residues. The CDR3 coding sequence is TGCAGTGCTACAGATAATGAAAAACTGTTTTTT. It translates to CSATDNEKLFF.